The 26 T cell receptor beta chains presented below share a single source sample, sequenced in a study of cytomegalovirus exposure and HLA in healthy donors (dated by TCRdb to about 2017). The method was the immunoSEQ multiplex PCR assay. For the multiplex PCR, a mixture combining 60 forward primers for TCR Vbeta segments and 13 reverse primers for TCR Jbeta segments was used. The immuneACCESS repertoire file appears here via TCRdb, limited to in-frame rearrangements. These files lack a portion of the clones; in checked studies, under half of the deficit traces to unresolved V genes, and the cause of the others is not known. This sample lists about 180,000 clones; over 80% were detected once. Around 1.4% of the sample comes from the top ten. Sample: PBMCs. These receptors all come from a girl between 10 and 17 years old in good health and CMV-seropositive.

The chain recombines TRBV7-9 with TRBJ1-1; D may be TRBD1 (5 bases). The length of the CDR3 is 14 residues. Germline-derived CDR1 and CDR2 are SEHNR and FQNEAQ (reference sequence). The germline V and J ends were trimmed by 5 bases and 4 bases, with 14 bases remaining between them. The CDR3 spells CASSPGRAGTEAFF. In DNA form, the CDR3 reads TGTGCCAGCAGCCCAGGGAGGGCGGGCACTGAAGCTTTCTTT.

This chain links TRBV5-4 with TRBJ2-1, with TRBD2 identical over 8 bases. The CDR3 totals 14 residues. The trim removed 4 bases at V and 9 bases at J, leaving 9 bases unmatched. From germline, CDR1 is SGHNT and CDR2 YYREEE (reference sequence). The CDR3 loop is CASSEAGASVEQFF. CDR3 DNA: TGTGCCAGCAGCGAAGCGGGAGCAAGCGTTGAGCAGTTCTTC.

CDR3 protein: CASSLSGGFYNEQFF. CDR3 bases: TGTGCCAGCAGCTTAAGCGGGGGGTTCTACAATGAGCAGTTCTTC. The rearrangement uses TRBV7-8 and TRBJ2-1, with 9 bases that match TRBD2. The germline V gene encodes CDR1 SGHVS and CDR2 FQNEAQ. This CDR3 comprises 15 residues. Germline trimming cut 2 bases from V and 3 bases from J; bases unmatched to any gene: 2.

The table lists this clone with a count of one. Here the CDR3 reads CASSLFPRVGATNEKLFF. DNA for the CDR3: TGTGCCAGCAGCTTATTCCCCAGGGTAGGGGCAACTAATGAAAAACTGTTTTTT. This sequence joins TRBV7-9 and TRBJ1-4; D might be TRBD1 (5 bases). The germline CDR1 and CDR2 sequences are SEHNR and FQNEAQ (reference sequence). This CDR3 is built from 18 residues. The V end lost 2 bases, the J end lost 0 bases, and 16 bases lay between the germline ends.

The chain joins TRBV12-5 to TRBJ2-2; a possible D gene is TRBD2 (5 bases). The CDR3 is 12 amino acids. Looked up from germline, CDR1 is LGHNT and CDR2 is FRNRAP. The CDR3 protein is CATMGSSGELFF. CDR3 coding DNA: TGTGCCACGATGGGGAGTTCCGGGGAGCTGTTTTTT.

Comment on this clone: Other nucleotide sequences from this sample produce the same CDR3. The genes are TRBV7-9 and TRBJ2-1, with 9 nucleotides matching TRBD2. CDR1 is SEHNR and CDR2 is FQNEAQ in the germline V gene (reference sequence). The CDR3 is 15 residues long. The ends lost 1 base at V and 6 bases at J; junction bases unmatched: 4. CDR3 sequence reads: CASSLGAGGFNEQFF. In nucleotides, the CDR3 is TGTGCCAGCAGCTTAGGGGCGGGAGGGTTCAATGAGCAGTTCTTC.

The chain links TRBV6-5 to TRBJ2-1; TRBD2 matches 7 bases. Germline CDR1 and CDR2: MNHEY and SVGAGI. Unmatched junction bases numbered 12, after V lost 0 bases and J lost 10 bases. The CDR3 length is 16 residues. CDR3 sequence: CASSYSIASGVREQFF. DNA of the CDR3: TGTGCCAGCAGTTACTCGATAGCTAGCGGTGTTAGGGAGCAGTTCTTC.

The rearrangement links TRBV30 to TRBJ2-2, with TRBD1 matching 7 bases. V was clipped by 5 bases and J by 2 bases; unmatched bases: 8. Germline CDR1 is GTSNPN and CDR2 is SVGIG (reference sequence). This CDR3 comprises 15 residues. In DNA, the CDR3 is TGTGCCTGGGCACAAGGGGGCAGAAACACCGGGGAGCTGTTTTTT. Translating gives CAWAQGGRNTGELFF.

The chain recombines TRBV28 with TRBJ2-7; TRBD2 is a possible D gene (5 bases). Deletions cut 1 base from V and 2 bases from J, with 6 bases between. The CDR3 consists of 13 residues. CDR1 and CDR2 from the germline V gene are MDHEN and SYDVKM. CDR3 sequence: CASSLSGTYEQYF. CDR3 in DNA: TGTGCCAGCAGTTTATCGGGAACCTACGAGCAGTACTTC.

This clone was recorded only once. This chain connects TRBV4-1 to TRBJ2-4, with D perhaps matching TRBD1 (6 bases). The V end was cut by 4 bases, the J end by 0 bases, with 22 bases between. CDR3 length: 19 residues. In germline, CDR1 is MGHRA, CDR2 YSYEKL. CDR3 sequence reads: CASSLGRAGAILAKNIQYF. The CDR3 DNA reads TGCGCCAGCAGCCTGGGCAGGGCAGGGGCCATTCTAGCCAAAAACATTCAGTACTTC.

This chain connects TRBV9 to TRBJ2-7, with TRBD1 identical over 7 bases. The CDR3 covers 14 residues. The J segment lost 2 bases and the V segment lost 4 bases, leaving 6 bases of the junction unmatched. Germline CDR1 SGDLS, CDR2 YYNGEE. CDR3 in amino acids: CASSLGQATYEQYF. Written as DNA, the CDR3 is TGTGCCAGCAGCCTCGGACAGGCCACCTACGAGCAGTACTTC.

V gene TRBV6-1 combines with J gene TRBJ2-1, with TRBD1 matching over 7 bases. The CDR3 is made up of 13 amino acids. Germline V lookup: CDR1 MNHNS, CDR2 SASEGT. V was clipped by 5 bases and J by 7 bases; unmatched bases: 5. The CDR3 sequence is CASSTPQGNEQFF. As DNA, the CDR3 is TGTGCCAGCAGTACACCACAGGGGAATGAGCAGTTCTTC.

The chain couples TRBV18 to TRBJ1-4; D possibly corresponds to TRBD1 (5 bases). The ends were cut back, 6 bases at V and 5 bases at J, with 13 bases in the middle. Germline V gives CDR1 KGHSH, CDR2 LQKENI. The length of the CDR3 is 14 residues. This CDR3 is CASSGAWLNEKLFF. The CDR3 DNA is TGTGCCAGCTCTGGGGCCTGGTTAAATGAAAAACTGTTTTTT.

This clone was found a few times. This chain links TRBV15 with TRBJ2-2; 10 nucleotides match TRBD2. This CDR3 is built from 17 residues. Germline assignment: CDR1 LNHNV and CDR2 YYDKDF (reference sequence). J lost 4 bases, V lost 0 bases, and 5 bases had no gene match. This CDR3 reads CATSRDTTSGRTGELFF. Here the CDR3 DNA reads TGTGCCACCAGCAGAGATACGACTAGCGGGCGCACCGGGGAGCTGTTTTTT.

CDR3 sequence: CASRSLLPRLAGFRPTGELFF. The CDR3 coding sequence is TGTGCCAGCAGATCATTGCTTCCGAGACTAGCGGGTTTTCGCCCTACCGGGGAGCTGTTTTTT. The chain is built from TRBV13 and TRBJ2-2, with 10 bases identical to TRBD2. Germline V lookup: CDR1 PRHDT, CDR2 FYEKMQ (reference sequence). The V gene end was trimmed by 6 bases and the J gene end by 5 bases; junction bases not matched to a gene: 24. The CDR3 contains 21 residues. The full variable domain, completed using reference TRBV13 and TRBJ2-2, is AAGVIQSPRHLIKEKRETATLKCYPIPRHDTVYWYQQGPGQDPQFLISFYEKMQSDKGSIPDRFSAQQFSDYHSELNMSSLELGDSALYFCASRSLLPRLAGFRPTGELFFGEGSRLTVL.

The rearrangement links TRBV20-1 to TRBJ2-3, with no clear D. The germline CDR1 and CDR2 sequences are DFQATT and SNEGSKA (reference sequence). V was trimmed by 1 base and J by 7 bases, leaving 6 bases between them. The length of the CDR3 is 11 residues. The CDR3 DNA sequence: TGCAGTGCTAGAGCGGAGTATACGCAGTATTTT. Translating gives CSARAEYTQYF.

The chain joins TRBV27 to TRBJ2-5, with D possibly matching TRBD2 (6 bases). The CDR3 is 14 amino acids. The ends were cut back, 5 bases at V and 5 bases at J, with 15 bases in the middle. The germline CDR1 and CDR2 sequences are MNHEY and SMNVEV (reference sequence). CDR3 coding DNA: TGTGCCAGCAGTCCGCTGGGGGGTTGGGAGACCCAGTACTTC. This codes for CASSPLGGWETQYF.

This clone appeared a few times. This chain connects TRBV5-1 to TRBJ1-2; 10 bases match TRBD1. Germline V gene sequence: CDR1 SGHRS, CDR2 YFSETQ. The V gene end was trimmed by 7 bases and the J gene end by 4 bases; junction bases not matched to a gene: 13. This CDR3 has 16 residues. The CDR3 is CASHRRQGAKGYGYTF. The CDR3 DNA reads TGCGCCAGCCACCGCCGACAGGGGGCAAAGGGCTATGGCTACACCTTC.

This CDR3 reads CASSQDSGGPYEQYF. Written as DNA, the CDR3 is TGCGCCAGCAGCCAAGATTCGGGGGGCCCCTACGAGCAGTACTTC. V and J are TRBV4-3 and TRBJ2-7; TRBD2 might be the D (7 bases). Deletions cut 0 bases from V and 2 bases from J, with 11 bases between. The CDR3 length is 15 residues. CDR1 LGHNA and CDR2 YSLEER come from the germline V gene.

This chain uses TRBV7-9 with TRBJ2-1; 10 bases align to TRBD2. The CDR3 sequence is 18 residues long. The germline V gene encodes CDR1 SEHNR and CDR2 FQNEAQ (reference sequence). Trimming cost V 3 bases and J 6 bases; bases outside gene matches: 14. This chain's CDR3 is CASSLAWGVAGGGNEQFF. CDR3 in DNA: TGTGCCAGCAGCTTGGCCTGGGGCGTAGCGGGAGGTGGCAATGAGCAGTTCTTC.

In this sample, this clone turned up a few times. The chain recombines TRBV5-1 with TRBJ2-7; D possibly corresponds to TRBD2 (6 bases). The V end was cut by 1 base, the J end by 3 bases, with 11 bases between. This CDR3 has 14 amino acids. Germline-derived CDR1 and CDR2 are SGHRS and YFSETQ. The CDR3 is CASSLHGSDYEQYF. The CDR3 DNA follows: TGCGCCAGCAGCTTGCACGGGAGTGACTACGAGCAGTACTTC.

The rearrangement uses TRBV7-3 and TRBJ1-1, with D uncertain. The ends were cut back, 3 bases at V and 1 base at J, with 6 bases in the middle. The germline gives CDR1 SGHTA, CDR2 FQGTGA. The CDR3 is made up of 13 amino acids. CDR3 sequence reads: CASSFGANTEAFF. The CDR3 DNA follows: TGTGCCAGCAGCTTCGGTGCGAACACTGAAGCTTTCTTT.

The V gene is TRBV5-4, the J gene TRBJ2-2; 9 positions agree with TRBD1. The CDR3 is 15 residues long. Germline-derived CDR1 and CDR2 are SGHNT and YYREEE (reference sequence). V trimming: 7 bases; J trimming: 1 base; junction bases outside the gene matches: 5. The chain's CDR3 is CASGLDRGNTGELFF. The DNA for the CDR3 is TGTGCCAGCGGGCTGGACAGGGGGAACACCGGGGAGCTGTTTTTT.

The gene calls are TRBV7-6 and TRBJ2-3; 7 bases line up with TRBD2. The CDR3 runs 15 residues. V shed 8 bases and J 4 bases; nucleotides not matched to a gene: 12. The germline CDR1 and CDR2 sequences are SGHVS and FNYEAQ. CDR3 sequence (DNA): TGTGCCAGCTCAAAGCGGGGAGGCGTCCCAGATACGCAGTATTTT. This codes for CASSKRGGVPDTQYF.

The rearrangement links TRBV27 to TRBJ2-7, with D possibly matching TRBD2 (7 bases). CDR3 length: 14 amino acids. V was clipped by 3 bases and J by 7 bases, with 16 bases between them. The germline V gene encodes CDR1 MNHEY and CDR2 SMNVEV (reference sequence). As DNA, the CDR3 is TGTGCCAGCAGTTTCCCAGGGAGGGGGATGGAGCAGTACTTC. Its protein is CASSFPGRGMEQYF.

The chain uses TRBV4-1 and TRBJ1-3; perhaps TRBD1 as D (5 bases). Germline V CDR1 and CDR2: MGHRA, YSYEKL. V was pared by 3 bases and J by 2 bases, with 14 bases between. The CDR3 spans 16 residues. This CDR3 is CASSQGSSGPGNTIYF. CDR3 DNA sequence: TGCGCCAGCAGCCAGGGGTCGTCAGGGCCTGGAAACACCATATATTTT.